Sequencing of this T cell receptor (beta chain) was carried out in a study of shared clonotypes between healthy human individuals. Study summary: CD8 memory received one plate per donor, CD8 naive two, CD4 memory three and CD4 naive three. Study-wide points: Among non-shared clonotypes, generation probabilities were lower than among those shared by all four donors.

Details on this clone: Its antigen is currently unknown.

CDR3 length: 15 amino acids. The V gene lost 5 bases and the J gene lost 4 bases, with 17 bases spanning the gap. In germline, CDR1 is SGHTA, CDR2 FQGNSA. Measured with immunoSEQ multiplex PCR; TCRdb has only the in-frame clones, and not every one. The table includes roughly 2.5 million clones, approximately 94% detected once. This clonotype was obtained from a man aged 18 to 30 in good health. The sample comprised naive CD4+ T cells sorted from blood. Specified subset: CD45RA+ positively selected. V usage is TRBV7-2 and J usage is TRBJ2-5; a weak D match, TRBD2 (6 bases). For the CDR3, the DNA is TGTGCCAGCAGCCCCACCCGGGGGACGGCAGAGACCCAGTACTTC. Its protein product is CASSPTRGTAETQYF. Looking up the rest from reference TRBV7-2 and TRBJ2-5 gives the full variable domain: GAGVSQSPSNKVTEKGKDVELRCDPISGHTALYWYRQSLGQGLEFLIYFQGNSAPDKSGLPSDRFSAERTGGSVSTLTIQRTQQEDSAVYLCASSPTRGTAETQYFGPGTRLLVL.